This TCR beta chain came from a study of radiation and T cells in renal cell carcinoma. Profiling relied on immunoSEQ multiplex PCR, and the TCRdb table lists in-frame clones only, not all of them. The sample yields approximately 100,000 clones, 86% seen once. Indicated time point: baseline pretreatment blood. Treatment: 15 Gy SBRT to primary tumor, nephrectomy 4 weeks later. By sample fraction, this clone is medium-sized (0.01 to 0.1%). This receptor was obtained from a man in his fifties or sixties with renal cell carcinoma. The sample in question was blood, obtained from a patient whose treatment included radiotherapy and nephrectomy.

This CDR3 reads CASSPKEGGTEAFF. The CDR3 bases are TGCGCCAGCAGCCCAAAAGAGGGGGGGACTGAAGCTTTCTTT. The chain couples TRBV4-1 to TRBJ1-1; D is perhaps TRBD1 (6 bases). There are 14 residues in the CDR3. The V end lost 4 bases, the J end lost 5 bases, and 14 bases lay between the germline ends. CDR1 and CDR2 from the germline V gene are MGHRA and YSYEKL.